A selection of T cell receptor beta chains follows, all from one sample in a study of T cells in Graves' hyperthyroidism and ophthalmopathy. TCRdb itself ran the multiplex PCR reads through MiXCR, one entry per CDR3 protein. In the table there are some 600,000 distinct CDR3 sequences, around 14% of which are singletons. Material: blood. Receptor source: a woman aged 25 to 39 with Graves' hyperthyroidism that later progressed to Graves' ophthalmopathy. Both conserved end residues are part of each CDR3. A D gene is named only where the DNA matches it firmly. The size entry is marked missing in some rows and otherwise reads once, few, many or a size class.

>many|TRBV2|TRBD1|TRBJ2-2
CASSDFRTGTRGELFF
TGTGCCAGCAGTGATTTTAGGACAGGGACCCGCGGGGAGCTGTTTTTT
>few|TRBV15|-|TRBJ1-1
CATSRNPRQYLNTEAFF
TGTGCCACCAGCAGGAACCCCCGACAGTACCTGAACACTGAAGCTTTCTTT
>many|TRBV29-1|-|TRBJ1-1
CSVGGLLDTEAFF
TGCAGCGTTGGTGGGCTCTTGGACACTGAAGCTTTCTTT
>few|TRBV7-3|-|TRBJ2-6
CASSPFGSGANVLTF
TGTGCCAGCAGCCCCTTTGGCTCTGGGGCCAACGTCCTGACTTTC
>many|TRBV2|TRBD2|TRBJ2-1
CASSTRGTSGRSYNEQFF
TGTGCCAGCAGTACCCGGGGCACTAGCGGGAGGTCCTACAATGAGCAGTTCTTC
>many|TRBV6-5|-|TRBJ1-5
CASSYWEVGANQPQHF
TGTGCCAGCAGTTACTGGGAAGTGGGGGCTAATCAGCCCCAGCATTTT
>-|TRBV4-2|TRBD1|TRBJ2-7
CASSRDRATYEQYF
TGTGCCAGCAGCCGGGACAGGGCTACCTACGAGCAGTACTTC
>many|TRBV5-1|TRBD1|TRBJ2-3
CASSLEGQGIDTQYF
TGCGCCAGCAGCTTGGAGGGACAGGGGATCGATACGCAGTATTTT
>many|TRBV3-1|-|TRBJ1-2
CASSQAAGRYGYTF
TGTGCCAGCAGCCAAGCCGCAGGGAGGTATGGCTACACCTTC
>many|TRBV7-6|-|TRBJ1-4
CASSPPGPHEKLFF
TGTGCCAGCAGCCCCCCGGGACCACATGAAAAACTGTTTTTT
>many|TRBV9|-|TRBJ2-5
CASSTTGDRGETQYF
TGTGCCAGCAGCACAACGGGAGACAGAGGGGAGACCCAGTACTTC
>-|TRBV27|TRBD2|TRBJ2-4
CASSLVGGTIGNIQYF
TGTGCCAGCAGTTTAGTGGGGGGGACTATCGGGAACATTCAGTACTTC
>few|TRBV6-1|TRBD1|TRBJ2-7
CASRTQRDRLYEQYF
TGTGCCAGCAGGACGCAAAGGGACAGACTCTACGAGCAGTACTTC
>many|TRBV6-2/TRBV6-3|TRBD1|TRBJ1-5
CASRTGGGQPQHF
TGTGCCAGCAGAACAGGGGGCGGTCAGCCCCAGCATTTT
>many|TRBV11-2|-|TRBJ2-7
CASSLVFDTAYEQYF
TGTGCCAGCAGCTTAGTGTTCGACACGGCCTACGAGCAGTACTTC
>few|TRBV18|-|TRBJ1-1
CASTRGSEAFF
TGTGCCAGCACGCGGGGAAGCGAAGCTTTCTTT
>many|TRBV29-1|-|TRBJ1-1
CSVEDLGGSGPLTEAFF
TGCAGCGTTGAAGATTTAGGGGGAAGTGGGCCCCTCACTGAAGCTTTCTTT
>few|TRBV3-1|TRBD2|TRBJ2-4
CASSQDPLGLAGENIQYF
TGTGCCAGCAGCCAAGACCCCCTGGGACTAGCGGGAGAAAACATTCAGTACTTC